Listed below are T cell receptor beta chains from one sample, sequenced in a study of T cell responses to AZD1222 COVID-19 vaccine. The data were produced by immunoSEQ multiplex PCR, yet TCRdb's version contains in-frame clones alone and is incomplete. The data show 90,000 to 120,000 clones, 93% seen once. The sample was peripheral blood, taken on day 0 of AZD1222 vaccination. These receptors were obtained from an adult in good health. Each CDR3 is given without its conserved first and last residue. D genes are given only for firm matches.

CDR3aa: ASSYSRLAAYEQY; j_gene: TRBJ2-7; v_gene: TRBV6-5; d_gene: TRBD2
CDR3aa: ASMGAQETQY; j_gene: TRBJ2-5; v_gene: TRBV19; d_gene: -
CDR3aa: ASGPGQTLNQPQH; j_gene: TRBJ1-5; v_gene: TRBV12-5; d_gene: -
CDR3aa: ASSESTRGRETQY; j_gene: TRBJ2-5; v_gene: TRBV10-2; d_gene: -
CDR3aa: ASSLEEAAWQPLFTGELF; j_gene: TRBJ2-2; v_gene: TRBV5-5; d_gene: -
CDR3aa: ASRGRSGPQH; j_gene: TRBJ1-5; v_gene: TRBV4-1; d_gene: -
CDR3aa: ASSLTGNEQF; j_gene: TRBJ2-1; v_gene: TRBV11-1; d_gene: -
CDR3aa: ASRRGTGANVLT; j_gene: TRBJ2-6; v_gene: TRBV5-1; d_gene: -
CDR3aa: AWSDDGTGGGTGELF; j_gene: TRBJ2-2; v_gene: TRBV30; d_gene: TRBD1
CDR3aa: ASSQGPSTDTQY; j_gene: TRBJ2-3; v_gene: TRBV15; d_gene: -
CDR3aa: ASSPWALGEKLF; j_gene: TRBJ1-4; v_gene: TRBV18; d_gene: -
CDR3aa: ASSPSGRADNEQF; j_gene: TRBJ2-1; v_gene: TRBV19; d_gene: TRBD2
CDR3aa: ASSLGEGNQPQH; j_gene: TRBJ1-5; v_gene: TRBV5-1; d_gene: -
CDR3aa: ASSYSGIANEKLF; j_gene: TRBJ1-4; v_gene: TRBV6-5; d_gene: -
CDR3aa: ASSEWASGDSYNEQF; j_gene: TRBJ2-1; v_gene: TRBV2; d_gene: TRBD2
CDR3aa: ASSFGSRPSYEQY; j_gene: TRBJ2-7; v_gene: TRBV27; d_gene: -
CDR3aa: ASSLEWAAEAF; j_gene: TRBJ1-1; v_gene: TRBV5-1; d_gene: -
CDR3aa: ASSQDLAGGAF; j_gene: TRBJ1-1; v_gene: TRBV3-1/TRBV3-2; d_gene: -
CDR3aa: ASSLSRGEAF; j_gene: TRBJ1-1; v_gene: TRBV11-3; d_gene: -
CDR3aa: ASSFRDSSYEQY; j_gene: TRBJ2-7; v_gene: TRBV27; d_gene: TRBD1
CDR3aa: ASSWVGNYGYT; j_gene: TRBJ1-2; v_gene: TRBV5-1; d_gene: -
CDR3aa: ASSRGQDTQY; j_gene: TRBJ2-3; v_gene: TRBV5-5; d_gene: -
CDR3aa: ASSAGQETQY; j_gene: TRBJ2-5; v_gene: TRBV5-1; d_gene: -
CDR3aa: ASSRTNRGFYGYT; j_gene: TRBJ1-2; v_gene: TRBV19; d_gene: TRBD1
CDR3aa: ASSLMGGGYT; j_gene: TRBJ1-2; v_gene: TRBV5-4; d_gene: -
CDR3aa: ASSLSPFFSRAGYEAF; j_gene: TRBJ1-1; v_gene: TRBV27; d_gene: -
CDR3aa: ASSFSSYEQY; j_gene: TRBJ2-7; v_gene: TRBV7-9; d_gene: -
CDR3aa: ASSPHTSGSSYEQY; j_gene: TRBJ2-7; v_gene: TRBV5-4; d_gene: TRBD2
CDR3aa: ASSLEISYEQY; j_gene: TRBJ2-7; v_gene: TRBV3-1/TRBV3-2; d_gene: -